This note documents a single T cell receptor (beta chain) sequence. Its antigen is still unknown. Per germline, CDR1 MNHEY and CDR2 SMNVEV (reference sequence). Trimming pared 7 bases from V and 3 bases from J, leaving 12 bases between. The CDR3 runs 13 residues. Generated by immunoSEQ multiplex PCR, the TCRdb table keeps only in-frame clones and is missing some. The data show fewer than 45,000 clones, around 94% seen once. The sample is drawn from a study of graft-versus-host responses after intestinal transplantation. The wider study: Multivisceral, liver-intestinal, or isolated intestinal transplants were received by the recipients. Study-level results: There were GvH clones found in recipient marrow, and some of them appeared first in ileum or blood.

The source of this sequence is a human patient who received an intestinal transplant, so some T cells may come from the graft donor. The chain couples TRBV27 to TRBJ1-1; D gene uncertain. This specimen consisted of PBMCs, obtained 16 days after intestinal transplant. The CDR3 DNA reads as TGTGCCAGCATGTATACCGGCTACACTGAAGCTTTCTTT. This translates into CASMYTGYTEAFF.